These 5 T cell receptor beta chains came from one sample sequenced in a study of blood T cell repertoires in COVID-19. The protocol was immunoSEQ multiplex PCR, while the TCRdb copy is restricted to in-frame clones and leaves out a portion. The table records approximately 150,000 clones, 80% of them present only once. The sample taken for sequencing was peripheral blood. Receptors were obtained from a woman aged 45-65 years with acute or convalescent COVID-19.

The J gene is TRBJ2-7, the V gene TRBV6-5; 7 bases are a match to TRBD2. J was trimmed by 6 bases and V by 0 bases; bases with no gene match: 2. This CDR3 has 13 amino acids. Germline V gives CDR1 MNHEY, CDR2 SVGAGI. The CDR3 DNA reads TGTGCCAGCAGTTACTCATGGGGGGGCGAGCAGTACTTC. It translates to CASSYSWGGEQYF.

This clone was seen a few times. The V and J genes are TRBV3-1 (or the pseudogene TRBV3-2) and TRBJ1-2; D gene ambiguous. Germline loops: CDR1 LGHDT, CDR2 YNNKEL (reference sequence). The V and J ends lost 6 bases and 6 bases respectively, with 17 bases between them. This CDR3 comprises 14 residues. Here the CDR3 DNA reads TGTGCCAGCAGGGATTTCACAGAGTATCATGGCTACACCTTC. Amino acid sequence: CASRDFTEYHGYTF.

The chain has TRBV7-9 and TRBJ1-1; unclear D gene. The germline V gene has CDR1 SEHNR and CDR2 FQNEAQ (reference sequence). V lost 1 base and J 2 bases, leaving 11 bases between the germline ends. The CDR3 covers 15 residues. CDR3 coding DNA: TGTGCCAGCAGCTTAGATCGCACGCTAAACACTGAAGCTTTCTTT. Translation gives CASSLDRTLNTEAFF.

The J gene is TRBJ1-6, the V gene TRBV15, with 9 bases aligning to TRBD1. The CDR3 has 16 amino acids. Germline values: CDR1 LNHNV, CDR2 YYDKDF (reference sequence). The V segment lost 1 base and the J segment 8 bases; nucleotides outside the gene matches: 6. The CDR3 nucleotides are TGTGCCACCAGCAGAGGCGCACAGGGGGCATATTCACCCCTCCACTTT. It translates to CATSRGAQGAYSPLHF.

The J gene is TRBJ1-1, the V gene TRBV2; the D is unclear. The germline V and J ends were trimmed by 6 bases and 3 bases, with 11 bases remaining between them. Germline assignment: CDR1 SNHLY and CDR2 FYNNEI. This CDR3 has 13 residues. CDR3 nucleotides: TGTGCCAGCAGGCGGCCGAGTCACACTGAAGCTTTCTTT. This gives the protein CASRRPSHTEAFF.